This TCR beta chain was identified in a study of beta chain features in type 1 diabetes (dated by TCRdb to the late 2010s). As for the study more broadly: Patients and healthy donors did not differ in mean age, gender distribution, total cell number or subset yield. A total of roughly 110 million sorted cells were examined across all samples, and the number of cells per subset was strongly correlated with RNA yield. The study compared TCRB repertoires of sorted circulating CD4+ T cell subsets between recently diagnosed type 1 diabetes patients and matched healthy donors. Regulatory and stem cell-like memory subsets were obtained from only 8 patients and about eight healthy donors, while naive and central memory subsets were obtained from all 30 or so donors. Broader findings and caveats from the paper: HLA sub-analyses involved small numbers of individuals, so any influence of HLA type on TCRB rearrangement remained unresolved. Naive, central memory and regulatory TCRB repertoires appeared to be more alike among patients than among healthy donors. At VDJ recombination sites, patients with type 1 diabetes made fewer insertions and deleted more nucleotides, a pattern implying thymic rearrangement abnormalities. Sequencing cDNA rather than genomic DNA could over-represent highly expressing activated cells, although activation and CD3 levels did not differ between groups. A moderate but significant shortening of TCRB CDR3 length was observed in type 1 diabetes patients in all four CD4+ subsets. PCR may preferentially amplify shorter templates, but because patient and control samples were amplified and corrected together, any resulting skew would affect both groups equally.

The CDR3 covers 15 residues, taking in both the cysteine and the phenylalanine. The DNA shown is the 45-base CDR3, in frame from base 1. Clipping removes 3 bases from V and 0 bases from J, with 5 as the unmatched junction base count. The CDR1 and CDR2 encoded by the germline V gene (reference sequence) are GTSNPN and SVGIG. Each donor gave one peripheral blood draw, roughly 120 mL on average, collected into heparinised tubes. A BD FACSAria II and a panel including CD45RO, CCR7, CD25, CD127, CD95 and CD27 were used to sort naive, central memory, regulatory and stem cell-like memory CD4+ T cells. All sorted populations exceeded 95% purity. PBMCs were isolated immediately by Lymphoprep density gradient centrifugation and stained directly without culture. So that batch effects would be minimized, each experiment stained and sorted samples in pairs, pairing one healthy donor with one patient. The sample holds a few counts of this clone. What this receptor recognizes is not known. No much larger clonotype is one base removed from it; base qualities were not supplied.

The entire amount of isolated RNA was reverse transcribed using the High Capacity cDNA Reverse Transcription Kit, so the sequenced TCRB transcripts were expressed ones. Naive, central memory and regulatory T cell samples underwent deep immunoSEQ sequencing, averaging around 3.7 million total reads per sample. Sorted cells were lysed in RLT buffer and RNA was extracted with DNase-treated RNeasy Micro or Mini kits, depending on cell number. Each cell subset was processed on its own to prevent cross-contamination, while patient and healthy donor samples were processed together. Using the immunoSEQ multiplex PCR, TCRB sequences were amplified from cDNA into 87-bp fragments spanning the CDR3 region. The amplicons were sequenced using the Illumina HiSeq platform. Turning to the authors' computational methods: PCR bias was computationally corrected using synthetic template baselines, reads within Hamming distance 2 were collapsed, and singletons that could not be merged were discarded. By aligning reads against IMGT, V, D and J genes, CDR3 length, and insertions or deletions at six rearrangement sites were assigned. Within each subset, clonotype counts were normalized to the number of sorted cells before true diversity and Gini coefficients were calculated with the tcR R package. The overlap coefficient, calculated on TCRB nucleotide sequences, was used to measure repertoire sharing. The table was pulled from immuneACCESS by TCRdb, which kept in-frame rearrangements only. Such tables lose some clones; where checked, under half of the loss comes from unresolved V genes, and the rest has no known cause. V, J and clone size are those of that table, while D and trimming were read from the DNA. For this sample the table gives 150,000 or so clones, of which just over 9% were detected only once. The ten largest clones represent around 0.68% of the sample.

This receptor was taken from a man younger than 35 in good health. The rearrangement joined TRBV30 to TRBJ2-1; a stretch of 7 junction bases matches TRBD1. Specimen: central memory CD4+ T cells from blood. CDR3 reads: CAWSPRGSSYNEQFF. The DNA is TGTGCCTGGAGCCCCAGGGGGAGCTCCTACAATGAGCAGTTCTTC.